Listed below are T cell receptor beta chains from one sample, sequenced in a study of a mutant IDH1 vaccine in newly diagnosed glioma. Antigens for these TCRs are unknown. The table came from immunoSEQ multiplex PCR; TCRdb's copy has only in-frame clones and leaves some out. The sample yields 100,000 to 120,000 clones, roughly 90% seen once. Material: PBMCs, obtained from a glioma patient whose treatment included an IDH1 peptide vaccine. The receptors shown here come from a woman in her fifties or sixties with glioma. The CDR3 runs from the conserved cysteine through the conserved F or W. Each record gives: J gene, clone size, D gene, V gene, CDR3 protein, CDR3 DNA. The D gene is left open where the match is weak. Clone size is given for some rows only: seen once, a few or many times, or a class if the clone is expanded.

>TRBJ2-2|NA|TRBD2|TRBV5-6
CASSLFGDYRGELFF
TGTGCCAGCAGCTTGTTCGGGGACTACCGCGGGGAGCTGTTTTTT
>TRBJ2-1|NA|NA|TRBV4-1
CASSHFQPYNEQFF
TGCGCCAGCAGCCACTTCCAGCCCTACAATGAGCAGTTCTTC
>TRBJ2-1|NA|TRBD2|TRBV5-1
CATTGGAAYNEQFF
TGCGCCACCACCGGGGGGGCTGCGTACAATGAGCAGTTCTTC
>TRBJ2-1|NA|TRBD2|TRBV10-3
CAISDPGRLAGPPNSYNEQFF
TGTGCCATCAGTGATCCCGGAAGACTAGCGGGCCCCCCGAACTCCTACAATGAGCAGTTCTTC
>TRBJ1-1|once|NA|TRBV4-1
CASSQEKGPPAFF
TGCGCCAGCAGCCAAGAAAAGGGCCCGCCGGCTTTCTTT
>TRBJ1-5|NA|TRBD1|TRBV28
CASIPGGRNNQPQHF
TGTGCCAGCATCCCAGGGGGCCGGAACAATCAGCCCCAGCATTTT
>TRBJ2-2|NA|TRBD1|TRBV5-1
CASSSGQPNTGELFF
TGCGCCAGCAGCTCGGGACAGCCCAACACCGGGGAGCTGTTTTTT
>TRBJ2-1|NA|NA|TRBV4-2
CASSQDGVMGEQFF
TGTGCCAGCAGCCAAGACGGGGTGATGGGTGAGCAGTTCTTC
>TRBJ1-1|NA|TRBD1|TRBV4-1
CASSQAFPGTGGTGNTEAFF
TGCGCCAGCAGCCAAGCATTTCCCGGGACAGGGGGTACAGGGAACACTGAAGCTTTCTTT
>TRBJ2-1|once|TRBD1|TRBV18
CASSPADRAIYNEQFF
TGTGCCAGCTCACCAGCGGACAGGGCCATCTACAATGAGCAGTTCTTC
>TRBJ2-2|NA|TRBD1|TRBV4-1
CASSQFGTGAPTGELFF
TGCGCCAGCAGCCAGTTCGGGACAGGGGCCCCAACCGGGGAGCTGTTTTTT
>TRBJ1-1|NA|NA|TRBV29-1
CSVEEGMNTEAFF
TGCAGCGTTGAAGAGGGGATGAACACTGAAGCTTTCTTT
>TRBJ2-3|NA|TRBD2|TRBV5-1
CASSPVSGRAWDTQYF
TGCGCCAGCAGCCCTGTTAGCGGGAGGGCCTGGGATACGCAGTATTTT
>TRBJ1-5|few|NA|TRBV6-5
CASSTLSQSNQPQHF
TGTGCCAGCAGTACCCTGAGCCAGAGCAATCAGCCCCAGCATTTT
>TRBJ2-7|NA|TRBD2|TRBV5-1
CASSLGLAGDSEQYF
TGCGCCAGCAGCTTGGGTCTAGCGGGAGACTCGGAGCAGTACTTC
>TRBJ2-7|NA|NA|TRBV6-5
CASSYDSSYEQYF
TGTGCCAGCAGTTACGACAGTTCCTACGAGCAGTACTTC
>TRBJ2-5|NA|TRBD1|TRBV18
CASSPRRAGGEETQYF
TGTGCCAGCTCACCTCGGCGGGCAGGGGGCGAGGAGACCCAGTACTTC
>TRBJ2-3|NA|TRBD2|TRBV10-3
CAISGPLAGGGDTQYF
TGTGCCATCAGTGGGCCTCTAGCGGGAGGGGGAGATACGCAGTATTTT
>TRBJ2-1|NA|TRBD1|TRBV7-3
CASSSDRGSYNEQFF
TGTGCCAGCAGCTCGGACAGGGGATCCTACAATGAGCAGTTCTTC
>TRBJ2-5|NA|NA|TRBV19
CASSTSAVETQYF
TGTGCCAGTAGTACATCCGCCGTTGAGACCCAGTACTTC
>TRBJ2-5|few|NA|TRBV7-8
CASSQTRVQETQYF
TGTGCCAGCAGCCAAACTAGGGTACAAGAGACCCAGTACTTC
>TRBJ2-7|few|NA|TRBV28
CASTSLGGKRQYF
TGTGCCAGCACCTCATTAGGGGGGAAGCGGCAGTACTTC
>TRBJ2-1|NA|NA|TRBV10-3
CAISQTQNEQFF
TGTGCCATCAGTCAAACCCAAAATGAGCAGTTCTTC
>TRBJ2-7|NA|NA|TRBV11-2
CASSRWRKYEQYF
TGTGCCAGCAGCCGTTGGCGGAAGTACGAGCAGTACTTC
>TRBJ1-1|NA|NA|TRBV9
CASSVAPLNTEAFF
TGTGCCAGCAGCGTAGCTCCGTTGAACACTGAAGCTTTCTTT
>TRBJ2-2|NA|NA|TRBV27
CASSPLESSNTGELFF
TGTGCCAGCAGTCCCCTAGAATCCTCGAACACCGGGGAGCTGTTTTTT
>TRBJ2-7|NA|NA|TRBV6-6
CASRSVGEQYF
TGTGCCAGCAGATCCGTGGGCGAGCAGTACTTC
>TRBJ1-1|few|TRBD1|TRBV16
CASSIRGAGKNTEAFF
TGTGCCAGCAGTATCAGGGGGGCGGGTAAGAACACTGAAGCTTTCTTT
>TRBJ1-3|NA|NA|TRBV27
CASAPSDSSGNTIYF
TGTGCCAGCGCCCCCTCAGACAGCTCTGGAAACACCATATATTTT
>TRBJ2-7|NA|TRBD1|TRBV5-1
CASTTGQGAYEQYF
TGCGCCAGCACCACGGGACAGGGGGCCTACGAGCAGTACTTC
>TRBJ2-7|NA|TRBD1|TRBV27
CASSSPGQGSYEQYF
TGTGCCAGCAGTTCCCCGGGACAGGGATCCTACGAGCAGTACTTC
>TRBJ2-3|NA|TRBD2|TRBV10-3
CAISESRREGDTQYF
TGTGCCATCAGTGAGTCTCGGAGGGAGGGAGATACGCAGTATTTT
>TRBJ1-5|NA|TRBD1|TRBV28
CASSTGQRDQPQHF
TGTGCCAGCAGCACGGGACAGCGGGATCAGCCCCAGCATTTT
>TRBJ2-2|NA|NA|TRBV27
CASSRSEDPNTGELFF
TGTGCCAGCAGCCGTTCAGAAGACCCGAACACCGGGGAGCTGTTTTTT
>TRBJ2-5|NA|NA|TRBV29-1
CSVESGEETQYF
TGCAGCGTTGAATCAGGGGAAGAGACCCAGTACTTC